The rows below give T cell receptor beta chains drawn from one sample of a study of CD8 T cells in ankylosing spondylitis. In TCRdb, the 5' RACE reads were re-called with MiXCR into one record per CDR3 protein. Here the sample spans around 23,000 distinct CDR3 sequences, about a sixth being singletons. Sequenced: blood. The receptors derive from a male donor with ankylosing spondylitis or in good health (not recorded which). The CDR3 runs from the conserved cysteine through the conserved F or W. A D gene is named only where the DNA matches it firmly. Clone size is given for some rows only: seen once, a few or many times, or a class if the clone is expanded.

length,D,J,V,size,DNA,CDR3
13,-,TRBJ2-3,TRBV29-1,many,TGCAGCGTGACCGGGAGCGGCACAGATACGCAGTATTTT,CSVTGSGTDTQYF
15,TRBD2,TRBJ2-3,TRBV29-1,many,TGCAGCGCCTCGACTAGCGGGAGGGGCACAGATACGCAGTATTTT,CSASTSGRGTDTQYF
12,TRBD1,TRBJ2-2,TRBV29-1,-,TGCAGCGGACAGGGGGAAACCGGGGAGCTGTTTTTT,CSGQGETGELFF
13,-,TRBJ2-5,TRBV7-2,many,TGTGCCAGCAGCGTGGACACCCAAGAGACCCAGTACTTC,CASSVDTQETQYF
14,-,TRBJ2-3,TRBV21-1,many,TGTGCCAGCAGCACCGCGGGGGCCACAGATACGCAGTATTTT,CASSTAGATDTQYF
11,-,TRBJ2-5,TRBV20-1,many,TGCAGTGCCCAACTGACAGAGACCCAGTACTTC,CSAQLTETQYF
15,-,TRBJ1-4,TRBV14,-,TGTGCCAGCAGCCCTTCAGGGAGGCGTAATGAAAAACTGTTTTTT,CASSPSGRRNEKLFF
14,-,TRBJ1-1,TRBV7-6,-,TGTGCCAGCAGCACTCGGGAAGGGGATACTGAAGCTTTCTTT,CASSTREGDTEAFF
13,-,TRBJ2-3,TRBV5-1,many,TGCGCCAGCCACTACGGGGGAACAGATACGCAGTATTTT,CASHYGGTDTQYF
12,-,TRBJ2-2,TRBV4-2,few,TGTGCCAGCAGCGTCCCTACCGGGGAGCTGTTTTTT,CASSVPTGELFF
14,-,TRBJ2-3,TRBV5-1,many,TGCGCCAGCAGCTTCCTAGGGAGCACAGATACGCAGTATTTT,CASSFLGSTDTQYF
17,TRBD2,TRBJ2-7,TRBV29-1,few,TGCAGCGTTCGGGGGACTAGCGGGACGTCATTCTCCTACGAGCAGTACTTC,CSVRGTSGTSFSYEQYF
17,TRBD1,TRBJ2-5,TRBV7-2,many,TGTGCCAGCAGCTTAATTTTGGGACAGGGGGCACAAGAGACCCAGTACTTC,CASSLILGQGAQETQYF
13,-,TRBJ1-1,TRBV11-2,many,TGTGCCAGCAGCTTAGTCCCGGGGGGTGAAGCTTTCTTT,CASSLVPGGEAFF
15,-,TRBJ1-1,TRBV5-1,many,TGCGCCAGCAGCTTGTTTCCGGGCGGGAACACTGAAGCTTTCTTT,CASSLFPGGNTEAFF
13,TRBD2,TRBJ2-1,TRBV6-5,many,TGTGCCAGCAGGGCTAGCGGGAGTCCTGAGCAGTTCTTC,CASRASGSPEQFF
12,-,TRBJ1-1,TRBV19,few,TGTGCCAGTAGTCCCCGGGACCGGGAAGCTTTCTTT,CASSPRDREAFF
15,-,TRBJ1-5,TRBV6-2/TRBV6-3,-,TGTGCCAGCAGCCGAACAGGGACACTTAATCAGCCCCAGCATTTT,CASSRTGTLNQPQHF
15,-,TRBJ2-2,TRBV24-1,-,TGTGCCACCAGTGATTTGGTCCGAGACACCGGGGAGCTGTTTTTT,CATSDLVRDTGELFF
13,-,TRBJ2-7,TRBV20-1,many,TGCAGTGCCCTAAAGGACAGCTCCTACGAGCAGTACTTC,CSALKDSSYEQYF
12,-,TRBJ2-5,TRBV20-1,many,TGCAGTGCTAGGGTGGGGGGAGAGACCCAGTACTTC,CSARVGGETQYF
15,TRBD1,TRBJ2-1,TRBV7-2,many,TGTGCCAGCAGCTTAGAATGGACAGGGTACAATGAGCAGTTCTTC,CASSLEWTGYNEQFF
13,-,TRBJ1-1,TRBV4-1,many,TGCGCCAGCAGCCAAGTAACCCCGGTTGAAGCTTTCTTT,CASSQVTPVEAFF
12,-,TRBJ2-1,TRBV5-1,medium-sized,TGCGCCAGCAGCTTGGGCTCAGCGAGGCAGTTCTTC,CASSLGSARQFF
16,-,TRBJ2-3,TRBV7-2,many,TGTGCCAGCAGCTTAAGGCTAGCTGCTGGCACAGATACGCAGTATTTT,CASSLRLAAGTDTQYF
15,-,TRBJ2-2,TRBV7-8,many,TGTGCCAGCAGCTTAGTGTCAGGGAACACCGGGGAGCTGTTTTTT,CASSLVSGNTGELFF
14,TRBD2,TRBJ2-7,TRBV6-2/TRBV6-3,-,TGTGCCGTCCGCCGGACTAGCGGGAGCGTCGAGCAGTACTTC,CAVRRTSGSVEQYF
13,-,TRBJ2-5,TRBV7-9,-,TGTGCCAGCAGCTCCCCGGGGGCGGAGACCCAGTACTTC,CASSSPGAETQYF
15,TRBD1,TRBJ2-2,TRBV15,-,TGTGCCACCAGAGGAGACAGGGAAGACACCGGGGAGCTGTTTTTT,CATRGDREDTGELFF
14,TRBD1,TRBJ2-3,TRBV20-1,many,TGCAGTGCTGCTACCGGGACAGACACAGATACGCAGTATTTT,CSAATGTDTDTQYF
13,-,TRBJ2-3,TRBV9,many,TGTGCCAGCAGCCCACCGACCAGCGATACGCAGTATTTT,CASSPPTSDTQYF
15,TRBD2,TRBJ2-7,TRBV12-3/TRBV12-4,many,TGTGCCAGCAGTCAACGGGGACTAGCGGGGCACGAGCAGTACTTC,CASSQRGLAGHEQYF
19,TRBD2,TRBJ2-2,TRBV7-2,-,TGTGCCAGCAGCTTGACTAGCGGGAATTACGGTTCTGGTGTCGGGGAGCTGTTTTTT,CASSLTSGNYGSGVGELFF
14,-,TRBJ2-3,TRBV7-9,few,TGTGCCAGCAGCTTACACACCGGGACAGATACGCAGTATTTT,CASSLHTGTDTQYF
15,-,TRBJ2-5,TRBV6-2/TRBV6-3,-,TGTGCCAGCAGTTACTGGCCAGGAACGCAAGAGACCCAGTACTTC,CASSYWPGTQETQYF
18,TRBD2,TRBJ2-2,TRBV27,-,TGTGCCAGCAGTGTCACAACCCCGGGACTAGCGGGAGCCGGGGAGCTGTTTTTT,CASSVTTPGLAGAGELFF
16,-,TRBJ2-1,TRBV4-1,-,TGCGCCAGCAGCCAAGTGGACCTGATCTCCTACAATGAGCAGTTCTTC,CASSQVDLISYNEQFF
12,-,TRBJ2-7,TRBV28,few,TGTGCCAGCAGTTTATCGAATTACGAGCAGTACTTC,CASSLSNYEQYF
11,-,TRBJ2-7,TRBV7-2,many,TGTGCCAGCAGCTCCCGGAGCGAGCAGTACTTC,CASSSRSEQYF
13,-,TRBJ2-1,TRBV6-4,many,TGTGCCAGCAGTGACAACCAAGGGGGAGAGCAGTTCTTC,CASSDNQGGEQFF
12,-,TRBJ1-4,TRBV4-3,-,TGCGCCAGCAGCCAAGATCGGGAAAAACTGTTTTTT,CASSQDREKLFF
18,TRBD1,TRBJ2-1,TRBV10-3,many,TGTGCCAGCAGACCGGGACAGGGGGCCGAAAAGCCCTACAATGAGCAGTTCTTC,CASRPGQGAEKPYNEQFF
17,TRBD2,TRBJ2-1,TRBV5-1,-,TGCGCCAGCAGCTTGGATGGGGGGGGTATTTCTCTAGATGAGCAGTTCTTC,CASSLDGGGISLDEQFF
17,TRBD2,TRBJ2-7,TRBV4-3,many,TGCGCCAGCAGCCAAGGGTTGGGGACTAGCGCATCCTACGAGCAGTACTTC,CASSQGLGTSASYEQYF
13,-,TRBJ2-5,TRBV2,many,TGTGCCAGCAGTGAGTCCCCCCGGGGGACCCAGTACTTC,CASSESPRGTQYF
16,-,TRBJ2-3,TRBV5-1,many,TGCGCCAGCAGCTTGGCACAGGAAATTTGGACAGATACGCAGTATTTT,CASSLAQEIWTDTQYF
15,TRBD1,TRBJ1-1,TRBV5-4,few,TGTGCCAGCAGCTTCTTCCGACAGGGGTATAATGAAGCTTTCTTT,CASSFFRQGYNEAFF
17,TRBD1,TRBJ2-2,TRBV12-3/TRBV12-4,many,TGTGCCAGCAGTTTAAGGTCCGGGGGACAGGGGGCCGGGGAGCTGTTTTTT,CASSLRSGGQGAGELFF
15,TRBD2,TRBJ2-5,TRBV20-1,many,TGCAGTGCTAGCCTTAGGCGGGAGGCCGAGGAGACCCAGTACTTC,CSASLRREAEETQYF
14,TRBD1,TRBJ2-5,TRBV20-1,-,TGCAGTGCTAATCGGAGACAGGGCCAAGAGACCCAGTACTTC,CSANRRQGQETQYF
12,-,TRBJ2-7,TRBV6-1,few,TGTGCCAGCAGTGCCTTAGAATACGAGCAGTACTTC,CASSALEYEQYF
14,-,TRBJ2-3,TRBV12-3/TRBV12-4,few,TGTGCCAGCAGTTACACAGGGTTGCGGGATACGCAGTATTTT,CASSYTGLRDTQYF
15,TRBD1,TRBJ2-2,TRBV7-9,-,TGTGCCAGCAGGGGGACAGGGTCGGAGTCCGGGGAGCTGTTTTTT,CASRGTGSESGELFF
15,-,TRBJ2-3,TRBV9,-,TGTGCCAGCAGCCCTAAGGGGCAAAGCACAGATACGCAGTATTTT,CASSPKGQSTDTQYF
19,TRBD1,TRBJ1-1,TRBV4-1,few,TGCGCCAGCAGCGTACGCCCCGGGACAGGGGGCAGTCGGACCACTGAAGCTTTCTTT,CASSVRPGTGGSRTTEAFF
14,TRBD2,TRBJ2-5,TRBV6-2/TRBV6-3,once,TGTGCCAGCAGTCGGACTAGCGGGAGTGAGACCCAGTACTTC,CASSRTSGSETQYF
12,-,TRBJ1-2,TRBV5-1,many,TGCGCCAGCAGCTTTGACGTCTATGGCTACACCTTC,CASSFDVYGYTF